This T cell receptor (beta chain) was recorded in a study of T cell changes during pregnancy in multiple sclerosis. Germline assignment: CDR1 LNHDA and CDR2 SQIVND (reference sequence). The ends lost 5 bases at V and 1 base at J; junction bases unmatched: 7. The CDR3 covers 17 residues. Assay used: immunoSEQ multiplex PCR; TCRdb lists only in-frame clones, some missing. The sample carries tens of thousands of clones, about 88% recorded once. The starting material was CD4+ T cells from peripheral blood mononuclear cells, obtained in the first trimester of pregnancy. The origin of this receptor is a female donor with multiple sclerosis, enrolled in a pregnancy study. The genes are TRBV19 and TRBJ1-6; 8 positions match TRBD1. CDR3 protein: CASSAPRDRSYNSPLHF. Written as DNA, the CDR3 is TGTGCCAGTAGTGCCCCAAGGGACAGGTCCTATAATTCACCCCTCCACTTT.